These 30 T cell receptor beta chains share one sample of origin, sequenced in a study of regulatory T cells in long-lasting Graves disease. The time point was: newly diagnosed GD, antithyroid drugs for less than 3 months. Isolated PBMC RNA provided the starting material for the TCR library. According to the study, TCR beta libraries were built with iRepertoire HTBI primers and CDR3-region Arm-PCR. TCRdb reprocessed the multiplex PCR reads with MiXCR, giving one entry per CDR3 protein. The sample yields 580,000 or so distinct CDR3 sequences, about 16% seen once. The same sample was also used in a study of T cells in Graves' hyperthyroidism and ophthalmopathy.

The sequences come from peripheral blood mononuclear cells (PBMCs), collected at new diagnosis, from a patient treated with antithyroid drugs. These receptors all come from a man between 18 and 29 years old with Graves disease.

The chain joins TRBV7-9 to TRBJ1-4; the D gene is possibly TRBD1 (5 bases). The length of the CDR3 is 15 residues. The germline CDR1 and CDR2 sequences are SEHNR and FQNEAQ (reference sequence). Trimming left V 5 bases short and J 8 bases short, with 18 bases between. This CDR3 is CASSRGDGPGEKLFF. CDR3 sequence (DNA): TGTGCCAGCAGCCGCGGGGACGGTCCGGGGGAAAAACTGTTTTTT.

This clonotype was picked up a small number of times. This CDR3 reads CASSEFAGGGSRDEQFF. DNA of the CDR3: TGCGCCAGCAGTGAATTCGCCGGCGGGGGGTCGAGGGATGAGCAGTTCTTC. The genes are TRBV10-1 and TRBJ2-1; 8 bases agree with TRBD2. The CDR3 spans 17 residues. V shed 3 bases and J 8 bases; nucleotides not matched to a gene: 15. The germline gives CDR1 WNHNN, CDR2 SYGVQD (reference sequence).

The CDR3 protein is CASSVPIAGEETQYF. The CDR3 coding sequence is TGTGCCAGCAGTGTACCAATAGCGGGAGAAGAGACCCAGTACTTC. This chain links TRBV28 with TRBJ2-5, with 9 bases lining up with TRBD2. Losses at the gene ends were 5 bases for V and 3 bases for J; bases not matched to a gene: 7. CDR3 length: 15 residues. Germline V lookup: CDR1 MDHEN, CDR2 SYDVKM.

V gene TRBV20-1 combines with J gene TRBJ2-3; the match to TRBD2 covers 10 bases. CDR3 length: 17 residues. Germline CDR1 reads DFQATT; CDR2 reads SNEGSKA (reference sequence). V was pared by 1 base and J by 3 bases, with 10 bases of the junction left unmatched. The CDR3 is CSARVTSGNEWTDTQYF. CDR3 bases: TGCAGTGCTAGAGTAACTAGCGGGAATGAATGGACAGATACGCAGTATTTT.

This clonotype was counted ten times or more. The DNA of the CDR3 is TGTGCCAGCAGCTTTTCTAGACGATCCAACACTGAAGCTTTCTTT. Its protein is CASSFSRRSNTEAFF. The chain links TRBV7-9 to TRBJ1-1; no clear D gene. V was cut by 3 bases and J by 2 bases, with 13 bases left in between. Germline values: CDR1 SEHNR, CDR2 FQNEAQ (reference sequence). There are 15 residues in the CDR3.

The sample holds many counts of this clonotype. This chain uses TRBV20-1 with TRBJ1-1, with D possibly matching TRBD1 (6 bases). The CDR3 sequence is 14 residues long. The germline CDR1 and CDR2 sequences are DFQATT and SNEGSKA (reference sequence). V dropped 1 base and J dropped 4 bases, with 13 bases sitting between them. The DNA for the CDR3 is TGCAGTGCTAGAGGAGGAGGAGGGGGCACTGAAGCTTTCTTT. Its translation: CSARGGGGGTEAFF.

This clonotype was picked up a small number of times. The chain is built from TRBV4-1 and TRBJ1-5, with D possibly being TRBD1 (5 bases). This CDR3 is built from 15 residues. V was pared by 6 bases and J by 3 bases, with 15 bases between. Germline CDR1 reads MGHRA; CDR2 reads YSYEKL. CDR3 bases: TGCGCCAGCAGTCCTTTTCAGGGTTTCAATCAGCCCCAGCATTTT. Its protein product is CASSPFQGFNQPQHF.

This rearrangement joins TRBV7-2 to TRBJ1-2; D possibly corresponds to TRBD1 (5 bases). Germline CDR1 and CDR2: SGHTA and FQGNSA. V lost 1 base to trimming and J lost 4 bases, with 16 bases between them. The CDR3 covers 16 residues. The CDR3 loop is CASSLGGRVGSYGYTF. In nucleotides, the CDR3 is TGTGCCAGCAGCTTAGGAGGCAGGGTGGGTAGCTATGGCTACACCTTC.

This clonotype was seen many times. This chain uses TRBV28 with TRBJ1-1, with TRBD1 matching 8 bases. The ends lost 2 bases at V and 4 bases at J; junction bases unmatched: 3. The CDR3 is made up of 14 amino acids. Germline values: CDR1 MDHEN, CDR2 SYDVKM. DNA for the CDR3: TGTGCCAGCAGTTTAACGGACAGGGCCACTGAAGCTTTCTTT. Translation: CASSLTDRATEAFF.

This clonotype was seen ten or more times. Here the CDR3 DNA reads TGTGCCAGCGACAGGGACCGTTCGAACACTGAAGCTTTCTTT. The encoded protein is CASDRDRSNTEAFF. This sequence joins TRBV6-2 or TRBV6-3 and TRBJ1-1, with TRBD1 matching 7 bases. V lost 8 bases, J lost 1 base, and 7 bases stayed unmatched. CDR1 is MNHEY, CDR2 SVGEGT, per germline. The CDR3 is 14 residues long.

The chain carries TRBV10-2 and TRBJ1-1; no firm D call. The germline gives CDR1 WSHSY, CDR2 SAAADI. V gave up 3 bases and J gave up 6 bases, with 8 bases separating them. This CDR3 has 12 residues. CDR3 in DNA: TGCGCCAGCAGTGATCCGTCCTCTGAAGCTTTCTTT. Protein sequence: CASSDPSSEAFF.

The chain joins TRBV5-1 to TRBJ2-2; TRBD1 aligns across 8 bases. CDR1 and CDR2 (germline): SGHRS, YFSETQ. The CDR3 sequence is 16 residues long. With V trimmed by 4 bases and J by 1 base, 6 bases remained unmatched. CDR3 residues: CASSELGTGNTGELFF. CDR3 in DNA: TGCGCCAGCAGCGAGCTGGGGACAGGGAACACCGGGGAGCTGTTTTTT.

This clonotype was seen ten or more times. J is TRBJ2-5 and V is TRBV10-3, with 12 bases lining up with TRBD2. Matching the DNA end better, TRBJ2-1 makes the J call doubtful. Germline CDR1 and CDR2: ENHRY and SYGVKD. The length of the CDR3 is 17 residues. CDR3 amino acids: CAISNYKTSGSSNEQFF. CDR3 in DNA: TGTGCCATCTCCAACTACAAGACTAGCGGGAGTAGTAATGAGCAGTTCTTC.

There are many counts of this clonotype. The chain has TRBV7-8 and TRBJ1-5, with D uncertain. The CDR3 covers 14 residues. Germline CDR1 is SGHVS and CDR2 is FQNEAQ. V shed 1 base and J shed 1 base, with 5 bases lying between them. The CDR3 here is CASSLGLSNQPQHF. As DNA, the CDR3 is TGTGCCAGCAGCTTAGGGTTGAGCAATCAGCCCCAGCATTTT.

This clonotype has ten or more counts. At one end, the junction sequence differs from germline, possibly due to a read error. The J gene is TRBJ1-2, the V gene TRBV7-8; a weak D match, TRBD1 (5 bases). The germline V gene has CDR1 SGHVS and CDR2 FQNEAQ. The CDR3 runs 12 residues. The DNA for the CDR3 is TGTGCCAGCAGCTTAGTCGGGGGGGAAGGTTGGTTC. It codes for CASSLVGGEGWF.

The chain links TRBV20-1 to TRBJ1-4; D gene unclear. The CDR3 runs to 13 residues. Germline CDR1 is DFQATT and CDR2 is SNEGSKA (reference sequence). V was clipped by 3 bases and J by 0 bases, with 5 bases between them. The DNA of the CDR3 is TGCAGTGCTAGGGCGGCAACTAATGAAAAACTGTTTTTT. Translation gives CSARAATNEKLFF.

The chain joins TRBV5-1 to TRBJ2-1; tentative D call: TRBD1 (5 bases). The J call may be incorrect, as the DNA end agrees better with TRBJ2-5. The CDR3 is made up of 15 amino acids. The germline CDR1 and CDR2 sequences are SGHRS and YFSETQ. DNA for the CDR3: TGCGCCAGCAGCTTGCTAGTCAGGGCTGGCGAGACCCAGTACTTC. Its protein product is CASSLLVRAGETQYF.

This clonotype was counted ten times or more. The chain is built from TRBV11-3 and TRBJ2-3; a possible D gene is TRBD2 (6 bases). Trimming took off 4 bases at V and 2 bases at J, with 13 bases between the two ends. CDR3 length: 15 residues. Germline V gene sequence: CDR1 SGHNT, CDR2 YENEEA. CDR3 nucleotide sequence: TGTGCCAGCAGCTACTATCCGGGAGCCACAGATACGCAGTATTTT. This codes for CASSYYPGATDTQYF.

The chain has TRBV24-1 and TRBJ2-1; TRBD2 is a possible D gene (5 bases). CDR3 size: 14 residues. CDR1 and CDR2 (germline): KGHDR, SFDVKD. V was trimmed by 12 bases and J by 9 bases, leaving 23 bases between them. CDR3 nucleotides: TGTGCCTCGGCGGAGCGGTCGACCAGAGGTGAGCAGTTCTTC. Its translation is CASAERSTRGEQFF.

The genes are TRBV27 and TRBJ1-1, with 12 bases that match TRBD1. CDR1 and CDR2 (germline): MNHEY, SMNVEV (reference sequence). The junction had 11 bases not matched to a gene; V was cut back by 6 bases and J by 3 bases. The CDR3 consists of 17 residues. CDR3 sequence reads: CASSRGTGGIVDTEAFF. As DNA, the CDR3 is TGTGCCAGCAGCAGGGGGACAGGGGGCATAGTGGACACTGAAGCTTTCTTT.

CDR3 nucleotides: TGTGCCAGCAGCCTCGTGAGCCCAGATACGCAGTATTTT. Amino acids: CASSLVSPDTQYF. V usage is TRBV9 and J usage is TRBJ2-3, with D hard to call. The length of the CDR3 is 13 residues. Germline CDR1 SGDLS, CDR2 YYNGEE. V gave up 4 bases and J gave up 4 bases, with 10 bases separating them.

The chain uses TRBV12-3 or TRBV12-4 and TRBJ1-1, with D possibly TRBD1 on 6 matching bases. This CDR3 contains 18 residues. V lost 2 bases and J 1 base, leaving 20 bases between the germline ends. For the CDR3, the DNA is TGTGCCAGCAGTTTATCTGGGGGGGCCAACTATAAGAACACTGAAGCTTTCTTT. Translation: CASSLSGGANYKNTEAFF.

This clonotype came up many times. CDR3: CAWSHLGYNEQFF. CDR3 coding DNA: TGTGCCTGGAGTCACTTGGGGTACAATGAGCAGTTCTTC. The chain recombines TRBV30 with TRBJ2-1, with D uncertain. The CDR3 extends over 13 amino acids. Germline lookup yields CDR1 GTSNPN and CDR2 SVGIG (reference sequence). V was cut by 2 bases and J by 4 bases, with 9 bases left in between.

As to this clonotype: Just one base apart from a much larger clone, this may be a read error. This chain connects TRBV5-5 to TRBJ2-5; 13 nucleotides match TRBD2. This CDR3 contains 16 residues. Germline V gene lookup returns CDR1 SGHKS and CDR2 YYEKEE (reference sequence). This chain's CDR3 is CAGSFPTSGRPGTQYF. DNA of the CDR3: TGTGCCGGCAGCTTCCCGACTAGCGGGAGGCCTGGGACCCAGTACTTC.

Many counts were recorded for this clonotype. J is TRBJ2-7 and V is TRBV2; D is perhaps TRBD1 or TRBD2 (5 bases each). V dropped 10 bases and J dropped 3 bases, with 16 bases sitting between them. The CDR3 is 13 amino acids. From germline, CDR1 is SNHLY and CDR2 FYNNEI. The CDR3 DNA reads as TGTGCCACCGCTGGGGACCCCGACTACGAGCAGTACTTC. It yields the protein CATAGDPDYEQYF. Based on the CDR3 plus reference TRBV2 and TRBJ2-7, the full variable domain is EPEVTQTPSHQVTQMGQEVILRCVPISNHLYFYWYRQILGQKVEFLVSFYNNEISEKSEIFDDQFSVERPDGSNFTLKIRSTKLEDSAMYFCATAGDPDYEQYFGPGTRLTVT.

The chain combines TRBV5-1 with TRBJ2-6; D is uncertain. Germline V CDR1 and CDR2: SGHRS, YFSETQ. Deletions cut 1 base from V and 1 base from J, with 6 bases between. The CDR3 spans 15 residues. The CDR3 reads CASSLQSSGANVLTF. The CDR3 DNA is TGCGCCAGCAGCTTGCAAAGTTCTGGGGCCAACGTCCTGACTTTC.

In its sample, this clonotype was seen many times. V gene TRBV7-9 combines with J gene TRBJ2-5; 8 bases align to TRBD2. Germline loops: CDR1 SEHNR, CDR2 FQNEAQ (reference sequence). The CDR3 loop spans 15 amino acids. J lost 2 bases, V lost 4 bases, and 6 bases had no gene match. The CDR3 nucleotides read TGTGCCAGCAGCTCCCGTTTAGCGGGGCAAGAGACCCAGTACTTC. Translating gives CASSSRLAGQETQYF.

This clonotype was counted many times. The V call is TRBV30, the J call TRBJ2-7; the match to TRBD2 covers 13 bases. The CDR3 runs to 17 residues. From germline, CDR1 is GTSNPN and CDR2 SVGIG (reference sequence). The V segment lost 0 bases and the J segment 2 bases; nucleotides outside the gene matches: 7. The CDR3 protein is CAWSVRLAGGGTYEQYF. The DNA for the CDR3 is TGTGCCTGGAGTGTAAGACTAGCGGGAGGTGGGACCTACGAGCAGTACTTC.

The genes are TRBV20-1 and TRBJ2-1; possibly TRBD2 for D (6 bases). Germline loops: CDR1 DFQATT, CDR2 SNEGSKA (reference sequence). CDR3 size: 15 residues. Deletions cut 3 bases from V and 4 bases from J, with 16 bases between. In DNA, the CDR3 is TGCAGTGCTAGGCCCGGCGGGGCACTTTACAATGAGCAGTTCTTC. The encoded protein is CSARPGGALYNEQFF.

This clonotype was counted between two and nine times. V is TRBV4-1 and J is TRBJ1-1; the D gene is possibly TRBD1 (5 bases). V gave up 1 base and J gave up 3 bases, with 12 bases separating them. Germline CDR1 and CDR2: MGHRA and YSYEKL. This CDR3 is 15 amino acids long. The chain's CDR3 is CASSQGIQVHTEAFF. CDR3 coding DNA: TGCGCCAGCAGCCAAGGCATACAGGTCCACACTGAAGCTTTCTTT.